The rows below give T cell receptor beta chains drawn from one sample of a study of blood T cell repertoires in COVID-19. Here immunoSEQ multiplex PCR was the method, and the copy in TCRdb shows in-frame clones only, minus some. Altogether 100,000 to 120,000 clones are present, 80% to 90% being singletons, with the ten largest covering over 4%. Sequences were obtained from peripheral blood. The receptors originated from a woman in her 50s with acute or convalescent COVID-19. Both conserved end residues are part of each CDR3. D genes are given only for firm matches.

DNA,CDR3,V,J,D
TGTGCCAGCAGCCTCGGGGGGGACAATGAGCAGTTCTTC,CASSLGGDNEQFF,TRBV4-2,TRBJ2-1,TRBD2
TGTGCCAGCAGCCGATCCCGAAAGACAGGGATAGGAGCAGATACGCAGTATTTT,CASSRSRKTGIGADTQYF,TRBV13,TRBJ2-3,TRBD1
TGTGCCAGCAGCTCCGGGACAGAAGCTTTCTTT,CASSSGTEAFF,TRBV2,TRBJ1-1,-
TGTGCCAGCAGGGCGGACAGGGTGGGACTTAATACGCAGTATTTT,CASRADRVGLNTQYF,TRBV6-5,TRBJ2-3,TRBD1
TGTGCCAGCAGCCTGGACAGGAGGAGCTACGAGCAGTACTTC,CASSLDRRSYEQYF,TRBV6-5,TRBJ2-7,TRBD1
TGTGCCAGTAGTATAGTCCCGGGAAACACTGAAGCTTTCTTT,CASSIVPGNTEAFF,TRBV19,TRBJ1-1,-
TGTGCCAGTACCCTAGGTTTAGGACAGGGTGACTATGGCTACACCTTC,CASTLGLGQGDYGYTF,TRBV19,TRBJ1-2,TRBD1